One sample yielded the 15 T cell receptor beta chains listed below, sequenced in a study of OX40 agonist ivuxolimab in advanced cancers. The library was prepared using the immunoSEQ multiplex PCR assay. Sourced from immuneACCESS, this table was stored by TCRdb with only in-frame sequences that have V and J called. A share of the clones is absent; for the studies checked, an unresolved V gene accounts for under half, and the remainder has no known explanation. The sample profile shows 60,000 to 65,000 clones; about 93% of them were found once. The ten largest clonotypes hold roughly 25% of the sample. Sequenced here: CD4+ or CD8+ T cells sorted from blood, sampled in a trial of the OX40 agonist ivuxolimab. Receptors were obtained from an adult with an advanced solid tumor such as melanoma, head and neck, liver or kidney cancer.

This sequence joins TRBV11-2 and TRBJ2-7, with D possibly TRBD2 on 5 matching bases. V shed 5 bases and J shed 3 bases, with 17 bases lying between them. The length of the CDR3 is 15 residues. Germline V gene lookup returns CDR1 SGHAT and CDR2 FQNNGV. CDR3 sequence (DNA): TGTGCCAGCAGCCCCGGCAGCGGCCCATTCTACGAGCAGTACTTC. Encoded protein: CASSPGSGPFYEQYF. Combining the CDR3 with reference TRBV11-2 and TRBJ2-7 gives the whole variable domain EAGVAQSPRYKIIEKRQSVAFWCNPISGHATLYWYQQILGQGPKLLIQFQNNGVVDDSQLPKDRFSAERLKGVDSTLKIQPAKLEDSAVYLCASSPGSGPFYEQYFGPGTRLTVT.

The V and J genes are TRBV7-9 and TRBJ2-2; 7 bases agree with TRBD2. The germline V gene has CDR1 SEHNR and CDR2 FQNEAQ (reference sequence). With 8 bases clipped from V and 0 bases from J, the junction kept 9 bases outside the gene matches. The CDR3 loop spans 16 amino acids. The CDR3 sequence: CASGESGEANTGELFF. CDR3 nucleotide sequence: TGTGCCAGCGGGGAGAGCGGGGAAGCGAACACCGGGGAGCTGTTTTTT. The whole variable domain, filled in from reference TRBV7-9 and TRBJ2-2, reads DTGVSQNPRHKITKRGQNVTFRCDPISEHNRLYWYRQTLGQGPEFLTYFQNEAQLEKSRLLSDRFSAERPKGSFSTLEIQRTEQGDSAMYLCASGESGEANTGELFFGEGSRLTVL.

The rearrangement links TRBV28 to TRBJ1-5; D is ambiguous. Germline CDR1 MDHEN, CDR2 SYDVKM. This CDR3 region has 13 residues. The ends were cut back, 5 bases at V and 4 bases at J, with 9 bases in the middle. CDR3 coding DNA: TGTGCCAGCAGTACCCAGGAAAATCAGCCCCAGCATTTT. This sequence encodes CASSTQENQPQHF.

This clone was picked up a small number of times. The chain employs TRBV6-1 and TRBJ1-2; D unclear. The V and J ends lost 6 bases and 4 bases respectively, with 9 bases between them. Per germline, CDR1 MNHNS and CDR2 SASEGT. The length of the CDR3 is 12 residues. CDR3 loop: CASSADGYGYTF. CDR3 DNA: TGTGCCAGCAGCGCGGACGGCTATGGCTACACCTTC.

This rearrangement joins TRBV27 to TRBJ2-1; the match to TRBD1 covers 9 bases. This CDR3 has 16 amino acids. Trimming cost V 5 bases and J 2 bases; bases outside gene matches: 7. The germline CDR1 and CDR2 sequences are MNHEY and SMNVEV (reference sequence). CDR3 sequence: CASSTRDRGAYNEQFF. The CDR3 DNA reads TGTGCCAGCAGTACTCGAGACAGGGGGGCCTACAATGAGCAGTTCTTC.

The V call is TRBV11-2, the J call TRBJ2-3; possibly TRBD1 for D (6 bases). This CDR3 region has 16 residues. Trimming stripped 4 bases from V and 0 bases from J, with 14 bases between. Germline assignment: CDR1 SGHAT and CDR2 FQNNGV. The CDR3 reads CASSSQGGFSTDTQYF. The CDR3 DNA reads as TGTGCCAGCAGCTCACAGGGCGGATTTAGCACAGATACGCAGTATTTT.

The chain links TRBV5-6 to TRBJ1-3; no definite D call. The V and J ends lost 4 bases and 4 bases respectively, with 18 bases between them. Germline CDR1 SGHDT, CDR2 YYEEEE. The CDR3 has 16 residues. The CDR3 region has the DNA TGTGCCAGCAGCCCGTCACCCTCCGGAGGGGGAAACACCATATATTTT. This encodes CASSPSPSGGGNTIYF.

The chain uses TRBV28 and TRBJ2-7; 8 bases agree with TRBD2. Looked up from germline, CDR1 is MDHEN and CDR2 is SYDVKM. CDR3 length equals 14 residues. With V trimmed by 4 bases and J by 1 base, 3 bases remained unmatched. The CDR3, as DNA: TGTGCCAGCAGTTCGGGACTAGGGTCCTACGAGCAGTACTTC. Protein sequence: CASSSGLGSYEQYF.

The chain uses TRBV4-1 and TRBJ2-5, with D tentatively TRBD1 or TRBD2 (5 bases each). V gave up 3 bases and J gave up 5 bases, with 13 bases separating them. The CDR3 runs 14 residues. Germline CDR1 reads MGHRA; CDR2 reads YSYEKL. CDR3 sequence (DNA): TGCGCCAGCAGCCACGATCGAGGGGACGAGACCCAGTACTTC. Amino acid sequence: CASSHDRGDETQYF.

A word on this clone: A read error may account for a junction end that differs from germline. The genes are TRBV9 and TRBJ2-3, with TRBD2 matching over 8 bases. Germline-derived CDR1 and CDR2 are SGDLS and YYNGEE. The CDR3 covers 17 residues. CDR3 bases: TGTGCCAACAGCGGGGGAGAGACTAGCGCAGTCACAGATACGCAGTATTTT. This encodes CANSGGETSAVTDTQYF.

The chain employs TRBV21-1 and TRBJ2-3; the listed D gene, TRBD1, was not tested against the DNA. TRBV21-1 constitutes a pseudogene. The CDR3 contains 15 residues. CDR3: CASSKIGGGADTQYF. In nucleotides, the CDR3 is TGTGCCAGCAGCAAAATTGGGGGCGGAGCAGATACGCAGTATTTT.

The chain links TRBV6-1 to TRBJ2-7; D remains ambiguous. The CDR3 spans 11 residues. The V gene lost 5 bases and the J gene lost 3 bases, with 5 bases spanning the gap. Germline-derived CDR1 and CDR2 are MNHNS and SASEGT. CDR3 nucleotides: TGTGCCAGCAGTTTTCGCTACGAGCAGTACTTC. It is translated as CASSFRYEQYF.

This chain uses TRBV27 with TRBJ2-5; D perhaps matches TRBD2 (6 bases). The end of the DNA aligns better with TRBJ2-7, so the J call may be wrong. CDR3 length equals 14 residues. Germline loops: CDR1 MNHEY, CDR2 SMNVEV (reference sequence). CDR3 loop: CASSPSGPTYEQYF. The CDR3 DNA follows: TGTGCCAGCAGTCCGAGCGGGCCCACCTACGAGCAGTACTTC.

The chain recombines TRBV19 with TRBJ2-7; 11 nucleotides align to TRBD2. CDR3 size: 14 residues. From germline, CDR1 is LNHDA and CDR2 SQIVND (reference sequence). Unmatched junction bases numbered 6, after V lost 5 bases and J lost 6 bases. Written as DNA, the CDR3 is TGTGCCAGTAGTGTAGCGGGGGGGCTTCGCGAGCAGTACTTC. Its protein product is CASSVAGGLREQYF.

V is TRBV28 and J is TRBJ2-7; TRBD1 is a possible D gene (6 bases). The CDR3 is 13 residues long. V was cut by 4 bases and J by 3 bases, with 10 bases left in between. Germline CDR1 MDHEN, CDR2 SYDVKM. The CDR3 region is CASSYGQIYEQYF. The CDR3 DNA reads as TGTGCCAGCAGTTACGGACAGATCTACGAGCAGTACTTC.